This T cell receptor beta chain was identified during a study of shared clonotypes between healthy human individuals. In the authors' methods: With immunoSEQ giving junction-only sequences and no quality scores, filtering differed. Using immunoSEQ multiplex PCR, the repertoire was profiled, and TCRdb retains in-frame clones only, with some absent. V and J calls and clone size are given by that table; D and trimming were obtained from the DNA. Among some 740,000 clones listed, 80% to 95% were seen once. This CDR3 comprises 13 residues. Germline lookup yields CDR1 MNHEY and CDR2 SMNVEV (reference sequence). The V segment lost 5 bases and the J segment 6 bases; nucleotides outside the gene matches: 7. CD8 cells regarded as naive lacked CD45RO, were positively chosen for CCR7, and omitted terminally differentiated effector memory CD45RA+ cells.

The chain is built from TRBV27 and TRBJ2-7, with TRBD2 matching over 7 bases. The specimen sequenced was naive CD8+ T cells sorted from blood. This clonotype originated in a man aged 25 to 40 in good health. The CDR3, as DNA: TGTGCCAGCAGTCAGGGAGGGTACTCCGAGCAGTACTTC. This translates into CASSQGGYSEQYF.